These T cell receptor beta chains were read from a single sample in a study of vaccination and CD4 T cells after COVID-19. Which antigens these TCRs recognize remains unknown. MiXCR was run by TCRdb on the PCR reads, yielding one entry per CDR3 protein. The sample holds nearly 25,000 distinct CDR3 sequences, more than 30% seen once. Source: CD4+ T cells from blood, cultured in vitro, taken about 7 months after SARS-CoV-2 vaccination. These receptors all come from a human donor who had recovered from COVID-19. Both conserved end residues are part of each CDR3. The D gene is left open where the match is weak. A clone size is listed for some rows: how often the clone was seen (once, few, many), or a class if it is expanded.

V,J,D,size,CDR3,DNA
TRBV18,TRBJ1-6,TRBD1,.,CASSPAGTGVSPLHF,TGTGCCAGCTCACCAGCCGGGACAGGGGTGTCACCCCTCCACTTT
TRBV20-1,TRBJ2-3,TRBD2,.,CSARTSGSLADTQYF,TGCAGTGCTAGAACTAGCGGGAGTCTCGCAGATACGCAGTATTTT
TRBV28,TRBJ2-3,.,.,CASSSRSPYTDTQYF,TGTGCCAGCAGTTCCCGGAGCCCCTACACAGATACGCAGTATTTT
TRBV7-2,TRBJ2-7,.,.,CASSFTGSLSYEQYF,TGTGCCAGCAGCTTCACAGGCTCCCTCTCCTACGAGCAGTACTTC
TRBV7-2,TRBJ2-5,TRBD1,.,CASSRQDRAQETQYF,TGTGCCAGCAGCCGCCAGGACAGGGCCCAAGAGACCCAGTACTTC
TRBV28,TRBJ2-7,TRBD2,.,CASRTPSGAIYEQYF,TGTGCCAGCAGAACCCCTAGCGGAGCGATCTACGAGCAGTACTTC
TRBV7-2,TRBJ1-5,.,.,CVSAFGRDQPQHF,TGTGTCAGTGCGTTCGGGCGAGATCAGCCCCAGCATTTT
TRBV25-1,TRBJ1-2,.,.,CASSEWGRQGYTF,TGTGCCAGCAGTGAATGGGGCAGACAAGGCTACACCTTC
TRBV18,TRBJ1-1,.,.,CASSPTRGGRPEAFF,TGTGCCAGCTCACCAACCAGGGGCGGCCGGCCTGAAGCTTTCTTT
TRBV5-4,TRBJ1-2,TRBD1,.,CASSLQGQNYGYTF,TGTGCCAGCAGCTTGCAGGGACAGAACTATGGCTACACCTTC
TRBV20-1,TRBJ2-1,.,medium-sized,CSAARLVYYNEQFF,TGCAGTGCCGCCAGACTAGTGTACTACAATGAGCAGTTCTTC
TRBV6-5,TRBJ1-1,.,medium-sized,CASSYGHRVNTEAFF,TGTGCCAGCAGTTACGGGCACAGGGTGAACACTGAAGCTTTCTTT
TRBV24-1,TRBJ2-1,TRBD2,few,CATSDFSGRSEQFF,TGTGCCACCAGTGATTTTAGCGGGAGATCTGAGCAGTTCTTC
TRBV6-2/TRBV6-3,TRBJ1-6,.,.,CASPRINSPLHF,TGTGCCAGCCCCAGAATTAATTCACCCCTCCACTTT
TRBV20-1,TRBJ1-1,.,.,CSAGSGMNTEAFF,TGCAGTGCTGGGTCGGGGATGAACACTGAAGCTTTCTTT
TRBV6-1,TRBJ2-1,TRBD2,.,CASRTPRGDPSSYNEQFF,TGTGCCAGCAGGACCCCCCGGGGGGACCCGAGCTCCTACAATGAGCAGTTCTTC
TRBV29-1,TRBJ1-2,.,.,CSVEVGDYGYTF,TGCAGCGTTGAGGTAGGAGACTATGGCTACACCTTC
TRBV2,TRBJ2-5,TRBD1,.,CASTRDRGAQETQYF,TGTGCCAGCACCCGGGACAGAGGTGCTCAAGAGACCCAGTACTTC
TRBV4-2,TRBJ2-2,TRBD2,.,CASSPHGASGYTGELFF,TGTGCCAGCAGCCCACATGGGGCTAGCGGTTACACCGGGGAGCTGTTTTTT
TRBV15,TRBJ1-5,TRBD1,.,CATSSGQGNQPQHF,TGTGCCACCAGCAGCGGACAGGGCAATCAGCCCCAGCATTTT
TRBV6-5,TRBJ2-7,.,.,CASSLQGARGYEQYF,TGTGCCAGCAGTTTACAGGGAGCAAGGGGATACGAGCAGTACTTC
TRBV28,TRBJ2-3,.,.,CASSLIDGRTDTQYF,TGTGCCAGCAGTTTGATCGATGGGCGCACAGATACGCAGTATTTT
TRBV28,TRBJ2-1,.,.,CASSPAGVPNEQFF,TGTGCCAGCAGCCCGGCCGGGGTCCCCAATGAGCAGTTCTTC
TRBV6-1,TRBJ1-5,TRBD1,.,CASRGGTVNQPQHF,TGTGCCAGCAGAGGAGGGACAGTCAATCAGCCCCAGCATTTT
TRBV28,TRBJ1-1,TRBD1,.,CASSFWTGGGMNTEAFF,TGTGCCAGCAGTTTTTGGACAGGGGGCGGTATGAACACTGAAGCTTTCTTT
TRBV28,TRBJ2-7,TRBD2,few,CASSTAGGSLEQYF,TGTGCCAGCAGTACAGCGGGAGGTAGCCTCGAGCAGTACTTC
TRBV20-1,TRBJ2-3,TRBD2,.,CSAPVAGGTDTQYF,TGCAGTGCCCCCGTGGCGGGAGGTACAGATACGCAGTATTTT
TRBV10-3,TRBJ1-5,TRBD1,.,CAIRPGQDSNQPQHF,TGTGCCATCCGCCCAGGACAGGATAGCAATCAGCCCCAGCATTTT
TRBV6-1,TRBJ2-7,TRBD1,.,CASRTNEWDRDYEQYF,TGTGCCAGCAGGACTAATGAATGGGACAGAGACTACGAGCAGTACTTC
TRBV6-1,TRBJ2-7,.,.,CASSRRRGDYEQYF,TGTGCCAGCAGTCGTAGGAGGGGGGACTACGAGCAGTACTTC
TRBV6-4,TRBJ2-6,.,few,CASSDSTGSGANVLTF,TGTGCCAGCAGTGACTCGACGGGATCAGGGGCCAACGTCCTGACTTTC
TRBV7-8,TRBJ2-7,.,few,CASSLEAGTLTVEQYF,TGTGCCAGCAGCTTAGAGGCCGGGACCCTAACCGTGGAGCAGTACTTC
TRBV24-1,TRBJ2-3,.,.,CATSLGTPTDTQYF,TGTGCCACCAGCCTCGGGACCCCCACAGATACGCAGTATTTT
TRBV6-5,TRBJ1-1,.,.,CASSYFADTEAFF,TGTGCCAGCAGTTACTTTGCGGACACTGAAGCTTTCTTT
TRBV4-1,TRBJ2-3,.,.,CASSQEGGPQYF,TGCGCCAGCAGCCAAGAGGGGGGTCCGCAGTATTTT
TRBV6-1,TRBJ1-5,.,few,CASSAPGGQPQHF,TGTGCCAGCAGCGCACCCGGGGGGCAGCCCCAGCATTTT
TRBV28,TRBJ2-1,.,.,CASSRNEQFF,TGTGCCAGCAGTCGCAATGAGCAGTTCTTC
TRBV5-4,TRBJ1-2,.,few,CASSLDSYGYTF,TGTGCCAGCAGCCTAGACTCCTATGGCTACACCTTC
TRBV6-1,TRBJ1-6,TRBD1,medium-sized,CASRPPGTDNSPLHF,TGTGCCAGCAGGCCCCCCGGGACAGATAATTCACCCCTCCACTTT
TRBV7-8,TRBJ2-7,.,few,CASSLAGGLSYEQYF,TGTGCCAGCAGCTTAGCGGGCGGTCTCTCCTACGAGCAGTACTTC
TRBV7-8,TRBJ2-7,TRBD1,.,CASSVGTGSLQQYF,TGTGCCAGCAGCGTCGGGACAGGGTCTTTACAGCAGTACTTC
TRBV7-3,TRBJ2-1,TRBD1,.,CASSPDRSSYNEQFF,TGTGCCAGCAGCCCGGACAGGAGCTCCTACAATGAGCAGTTCTTC
TRBV28,TRBJ2-7,.,few,CASSLPDRDWEQYF,TGTGCCAGCAGTTTACCCGATAGAGACTGGGAGCAGTACTTC
TRBV7-2,TRBJ2-5,.,many,CASSLFLTGDRTQYF,TGTGCCAGCAGCTTATTTCTGACAGGCGATCGGACCCAGTACTTC
TRBV12-3/TRBV12-4,TRBJ1-5,.,.,CASRGSGPHQPQHF,TGTGCCAGCAGAGGCTCAGGGCCCCATCAGCCCCAGCATTTT
TRBV28,TRBJ2-7,TRBD2,few,CASSKTSGSFF,TGTGCCAGCAGTAAAACTAGCGGGAGTTTCTTC
TRBV6-4,TRBJ2-3,.,few,CASSEGTSTDTQYF,TGTGCCAGCAGTGAAGGGACTAGCACAGATACGCAGTATTTT
TRBV20-1,TRBJ1-1,TRBD1,.,CSARGTGDTEAFF,TGCAGTGCTAGAGGGACAGGCGACACTGAAGCTTTCTTT
TRBV7-9,TRBJ2-3,.,few,CASSAITDTQYF,TGTGCCAGCAGCGCTATCACAGATACGCAGTATTTT
TRBV7-9,TRBJ2-2,TRBD2,.,CASSPRLAGASDGELFF,TGTGCCAGCAGCCCCCGCCTAGCGGGAGCTAGTGACGGGGAGCTGTTTTTT
TRBV28,TRBJ1-5,.,.,CASSVISSNQPQHF,TGTGCCAGCAGTGTGATCTCTAGCAATCAGCCCCAGCATTTT
TRBV28,TRBJ1-2,.,few,CASSLGTSRGYTF,TGTGCCAGCAGTTTAGGGACCAGCAGGGGCTACACCTTC
TRBV7-3,TRBJ2-3,.,few,CASSHQVTDTQYF,TGTGCCAGCAGCCATCAGGTGACAGATACGCAGTATTTT
TRBV20-1,TRBJ2-2,.,.,CSARDLAMAGELFF,TGCAGTGCTAGAGATTTAGCTATGGCCGGGGAGCTGTTTTTT